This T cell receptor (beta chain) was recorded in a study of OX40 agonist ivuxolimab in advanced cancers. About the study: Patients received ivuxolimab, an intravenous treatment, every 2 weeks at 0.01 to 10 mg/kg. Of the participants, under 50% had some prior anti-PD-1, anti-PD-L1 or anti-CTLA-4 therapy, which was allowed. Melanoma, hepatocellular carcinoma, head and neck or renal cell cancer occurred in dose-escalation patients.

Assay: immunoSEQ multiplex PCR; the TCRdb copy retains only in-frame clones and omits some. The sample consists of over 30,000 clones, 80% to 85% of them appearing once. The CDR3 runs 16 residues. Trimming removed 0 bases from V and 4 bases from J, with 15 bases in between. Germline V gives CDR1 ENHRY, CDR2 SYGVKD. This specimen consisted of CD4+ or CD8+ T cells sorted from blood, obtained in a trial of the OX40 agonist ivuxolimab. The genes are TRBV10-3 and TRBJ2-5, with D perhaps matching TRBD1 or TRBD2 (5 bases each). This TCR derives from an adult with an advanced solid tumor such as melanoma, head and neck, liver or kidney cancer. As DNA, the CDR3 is TGTGCCATCAGTGAGTCGAGGGGCAGGCGGGCAGAGACCCAGTACTTC. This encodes CAISESRGRRAETQYF.